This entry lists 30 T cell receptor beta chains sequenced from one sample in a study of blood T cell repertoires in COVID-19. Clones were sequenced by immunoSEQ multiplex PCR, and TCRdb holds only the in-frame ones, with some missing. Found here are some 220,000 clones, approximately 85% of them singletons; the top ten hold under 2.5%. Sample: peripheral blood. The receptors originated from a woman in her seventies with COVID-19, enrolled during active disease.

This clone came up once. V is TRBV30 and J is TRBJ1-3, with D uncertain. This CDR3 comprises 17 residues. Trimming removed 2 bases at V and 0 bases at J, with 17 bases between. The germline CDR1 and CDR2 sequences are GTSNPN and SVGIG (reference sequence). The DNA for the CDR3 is TGTGCCTGGAGTAGCGGGCAAACAACGTCCTCTGGAAACACCATATATTTT. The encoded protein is CAWSSGQTTSSGNTIYF.

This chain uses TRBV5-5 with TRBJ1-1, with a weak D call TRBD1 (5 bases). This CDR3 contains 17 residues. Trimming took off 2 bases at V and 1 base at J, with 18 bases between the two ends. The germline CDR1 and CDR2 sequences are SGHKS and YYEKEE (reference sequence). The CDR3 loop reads CASSFTRVRVGNTEAFF. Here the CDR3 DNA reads TGTGCCAGCAGCTTCACCAGGGTCCGGGTGGGGAACACTGAAGCTTTCTTT. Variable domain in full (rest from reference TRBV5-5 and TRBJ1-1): DAGVTQSPTHLIKTRGQQVTLRCSPISGHKSVSWYQQVLGQGPQFIFQYYEKEERGRGNFPDRFSARQFPNYSSELNVNALLLGDSALYLCASSFTRVRVGNTEAFFGQGTRLTVV.

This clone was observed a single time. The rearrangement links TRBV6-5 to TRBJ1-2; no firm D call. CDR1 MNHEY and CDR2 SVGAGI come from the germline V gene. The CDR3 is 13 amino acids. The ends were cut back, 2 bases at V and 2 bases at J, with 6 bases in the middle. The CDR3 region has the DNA TGTGCCAGCAGTTACGAGCTAAACTATGGCTACACCTTC. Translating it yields CASSYELNYGYTF.

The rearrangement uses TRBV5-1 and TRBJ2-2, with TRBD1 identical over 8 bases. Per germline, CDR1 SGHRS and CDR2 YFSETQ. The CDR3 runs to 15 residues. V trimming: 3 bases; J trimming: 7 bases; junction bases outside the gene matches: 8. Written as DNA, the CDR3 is TGCGCCAGCAGCTGGACAGGGACCTTAAGCGGGGAGCTGTTTTTT. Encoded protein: CASSWTGTLSGELFF.

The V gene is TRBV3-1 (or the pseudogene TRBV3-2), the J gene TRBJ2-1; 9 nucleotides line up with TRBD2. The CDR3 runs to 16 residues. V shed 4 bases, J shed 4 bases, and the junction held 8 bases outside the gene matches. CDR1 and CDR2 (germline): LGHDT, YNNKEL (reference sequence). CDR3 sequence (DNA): TGTGCCAGCAGCCGAGATAGCGGGAGTCTTTACAATGAGCAGTTCTTC. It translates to CASSRDSGSLYNEQFF.

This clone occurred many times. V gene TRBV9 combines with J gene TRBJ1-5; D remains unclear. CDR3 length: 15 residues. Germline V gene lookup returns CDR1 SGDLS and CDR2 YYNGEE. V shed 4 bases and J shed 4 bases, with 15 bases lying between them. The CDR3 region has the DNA TGTGCCAGCAGCCCCGATGGGAGGGCTAATCAGCCCCAGCATTTT. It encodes CASSPDGRANQPQHF.

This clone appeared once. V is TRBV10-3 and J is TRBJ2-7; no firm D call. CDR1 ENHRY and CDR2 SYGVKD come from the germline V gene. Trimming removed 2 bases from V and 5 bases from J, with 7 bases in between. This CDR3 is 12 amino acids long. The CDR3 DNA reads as TGTGCCATCAGTGAGACCTCTAACGAGCAGTACTTC. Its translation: CAISETSNEQYF.

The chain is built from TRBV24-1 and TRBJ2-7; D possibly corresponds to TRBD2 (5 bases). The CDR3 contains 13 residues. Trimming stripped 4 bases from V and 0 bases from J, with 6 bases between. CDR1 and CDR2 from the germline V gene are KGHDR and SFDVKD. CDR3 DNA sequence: TGTGCCACCAGTGAGGGGAGCTCCTACGAGCAGTACTTC. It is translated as CATSEGSSYEQYF.

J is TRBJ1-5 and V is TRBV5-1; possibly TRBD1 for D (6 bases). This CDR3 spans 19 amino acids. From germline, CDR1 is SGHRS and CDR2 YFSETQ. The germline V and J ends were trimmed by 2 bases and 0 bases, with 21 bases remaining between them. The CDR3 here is CASSFRRTLGHNSNQPQHF. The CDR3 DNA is TGCGCCAGCAGCTTTCGGAGGACCTTGGGACATAATAGCAATCAGCCCCAGCATTTT. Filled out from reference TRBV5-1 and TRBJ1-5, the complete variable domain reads KAGVTQTPRYLIKTRGQQVTLSCSPISGHRSVSWYQQTPGQGLQFLFEYFSETQRNKGNFPGRFSGRQFSNSRSEMNVSTLELGDSALYLCASSFRRTLGHNSNQPQHFGDGTRLSIL.

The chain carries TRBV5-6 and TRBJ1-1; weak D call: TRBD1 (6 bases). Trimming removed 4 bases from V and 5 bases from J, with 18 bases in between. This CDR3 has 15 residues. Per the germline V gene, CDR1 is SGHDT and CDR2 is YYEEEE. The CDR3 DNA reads TGTGCCAGCAGCCCCGAGTGGGGGGGCCGGACTGAAGCTTTCTTT. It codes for CASSPEWGGRTEAFF.

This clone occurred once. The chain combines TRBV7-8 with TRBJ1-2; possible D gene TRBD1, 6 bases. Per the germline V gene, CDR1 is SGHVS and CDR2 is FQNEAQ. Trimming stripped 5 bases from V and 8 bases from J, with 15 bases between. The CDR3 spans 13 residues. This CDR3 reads CASSPGQQGGYTF. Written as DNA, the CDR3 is TGTGCCAGCAGCCCAGGACAGCAGGGAGGCTACACCTTC.

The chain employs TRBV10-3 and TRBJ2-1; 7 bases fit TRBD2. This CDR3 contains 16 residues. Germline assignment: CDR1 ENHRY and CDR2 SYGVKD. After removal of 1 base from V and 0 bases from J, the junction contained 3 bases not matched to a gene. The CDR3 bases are TGTGCCATCAGTGAGTTAGTAGCGGGCTCCTACAATGAGCAGTTCTTC. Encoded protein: CAISELVAGSYNEQFF.

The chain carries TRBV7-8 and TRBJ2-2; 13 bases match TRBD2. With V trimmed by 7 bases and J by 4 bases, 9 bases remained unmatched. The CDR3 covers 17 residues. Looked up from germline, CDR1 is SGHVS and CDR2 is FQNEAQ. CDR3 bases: TGTGCCAGCAAAGGAGGCGGGACTAGCGGGATCACCGGGGAGCTGTTTTTT. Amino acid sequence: CASKGGGTSGITGELFF.

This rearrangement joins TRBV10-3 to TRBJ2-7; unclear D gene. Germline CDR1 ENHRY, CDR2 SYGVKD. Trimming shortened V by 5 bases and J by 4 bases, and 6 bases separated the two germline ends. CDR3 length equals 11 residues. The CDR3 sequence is CAISQNYEQYF. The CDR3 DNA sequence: TGTGCCATCAGTCAGAATTACGAGCAGTACTTC.

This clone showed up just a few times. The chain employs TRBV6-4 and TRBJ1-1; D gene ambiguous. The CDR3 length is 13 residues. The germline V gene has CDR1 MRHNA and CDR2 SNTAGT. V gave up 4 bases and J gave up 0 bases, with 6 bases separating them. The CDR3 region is CASSVSVNTEAFF. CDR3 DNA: TGTGCCAGCAGTGTTTCAGTGAACACTGAAGCTTTCTTT.

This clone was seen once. CDR3 in amino acids: CASSLSYEQYF. CDR3 sequence (DNA): TGTGCCAGCAGCCTTAGCTACGAGCAGTACTTC. The rearrangement links TRBV13 to TRBJ2-7; D is ambiguous. Germline CDR1 is PRHDT and CDR2 is FYEKMQ (reference sequence). V was shortened by 5 bases and J by 3 bases, with 5 bases between the two germline ends. This CDR3 is built from 11 residues.

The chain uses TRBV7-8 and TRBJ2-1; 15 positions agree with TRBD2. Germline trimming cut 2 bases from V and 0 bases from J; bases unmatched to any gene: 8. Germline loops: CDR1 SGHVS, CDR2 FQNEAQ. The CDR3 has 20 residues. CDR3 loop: CASSLRTGTSGGSSYNEQFF. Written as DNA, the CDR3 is TGTGCCAGCAGCTTAAGGACCGGGACTAGCGGGGGGAGCTCCTACAATGAGCAGTTCTTC.

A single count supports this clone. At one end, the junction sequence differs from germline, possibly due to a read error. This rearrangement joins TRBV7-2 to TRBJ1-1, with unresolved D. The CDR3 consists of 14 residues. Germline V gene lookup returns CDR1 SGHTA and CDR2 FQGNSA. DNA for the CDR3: TGTGCCAGCAGCTTAGCTTCAGTGAATACTGAAGCTTTCTTT. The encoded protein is CASSLASVNTEAFF.

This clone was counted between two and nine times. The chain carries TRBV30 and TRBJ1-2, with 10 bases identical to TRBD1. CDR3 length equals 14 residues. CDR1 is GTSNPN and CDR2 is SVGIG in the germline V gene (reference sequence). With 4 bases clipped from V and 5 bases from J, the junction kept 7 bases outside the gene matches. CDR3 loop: CAWKGQGRRYGYTF. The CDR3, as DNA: TGTGCCTGGAAGGGACAGGGGAGGAGGTATGGCTACACCTTC.

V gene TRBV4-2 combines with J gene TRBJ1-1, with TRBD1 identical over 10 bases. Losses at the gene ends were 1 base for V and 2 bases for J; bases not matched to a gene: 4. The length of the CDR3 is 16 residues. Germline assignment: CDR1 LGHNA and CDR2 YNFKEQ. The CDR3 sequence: CASSQGRTGGNTEAFF. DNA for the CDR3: TGTGCCAGCAGCCAAGGCCGGACAGGGGGTAACACTGAAGCTTTCTTT.

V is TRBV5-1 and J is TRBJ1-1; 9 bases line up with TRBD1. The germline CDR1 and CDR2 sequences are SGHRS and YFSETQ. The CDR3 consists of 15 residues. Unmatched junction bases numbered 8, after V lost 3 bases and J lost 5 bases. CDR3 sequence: CASSSTTGGLTEAFF. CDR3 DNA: TGCGCCAGCAGCTCAACCACAGGGGGCCTTACTGAAGCTTTCTTT.

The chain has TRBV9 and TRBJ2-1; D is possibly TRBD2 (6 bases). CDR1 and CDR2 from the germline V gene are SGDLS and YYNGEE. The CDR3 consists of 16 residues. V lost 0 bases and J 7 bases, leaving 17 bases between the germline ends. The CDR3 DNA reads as TGTGCCAGCAGCGTAGGGCGGGACTCGCTACGGAATGAGCAGTTCTTC. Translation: CASSVGRDSLRNEQFF.

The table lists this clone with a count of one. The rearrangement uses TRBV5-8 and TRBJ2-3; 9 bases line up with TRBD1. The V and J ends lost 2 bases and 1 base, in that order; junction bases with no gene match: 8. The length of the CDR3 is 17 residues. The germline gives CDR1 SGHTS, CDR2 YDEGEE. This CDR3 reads CASSFRTGAAGTDTQYF. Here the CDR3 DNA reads TGTGCCAGCAGCTTCCGGACAGGGGCCGCAGGCACAGATACGCAGTATTTT. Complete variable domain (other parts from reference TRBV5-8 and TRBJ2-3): EAGVTQSPTHLIKTRGQQATLRCSPISGHTSVYWYQQALGLGLQFLLWYDEGEERNRGNFPPRFSGRQFPNYSSELNVNALELEDSALYLCASSFRTGAAGTDTQYFGPGTRLTVL.

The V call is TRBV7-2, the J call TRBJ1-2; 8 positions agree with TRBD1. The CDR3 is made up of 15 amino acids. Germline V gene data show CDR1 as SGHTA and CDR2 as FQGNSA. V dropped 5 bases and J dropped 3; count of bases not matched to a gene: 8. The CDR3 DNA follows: TGTGCCAGCAGCCCCCGGGACAGGCAGCACTATGGCTACACCTTC. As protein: CASSPRDRQHYGYTF.

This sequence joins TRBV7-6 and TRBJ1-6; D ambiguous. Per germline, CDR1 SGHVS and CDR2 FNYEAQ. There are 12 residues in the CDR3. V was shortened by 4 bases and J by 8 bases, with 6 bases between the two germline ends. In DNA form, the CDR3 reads TGTGCCAGCAGCTCATTTTATTCACCCCTCCACTTT. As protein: CASSSFYSPLHF.

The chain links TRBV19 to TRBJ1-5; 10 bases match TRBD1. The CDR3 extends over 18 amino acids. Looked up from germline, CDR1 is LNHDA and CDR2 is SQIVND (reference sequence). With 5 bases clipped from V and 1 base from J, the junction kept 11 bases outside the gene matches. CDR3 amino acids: CASSARGQGISSNQPQHF. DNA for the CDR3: TGTGCCAGTAGTGCTCGGGGACAGGGGATTTCAAGCAATCAGCCCCAGCATTTT.

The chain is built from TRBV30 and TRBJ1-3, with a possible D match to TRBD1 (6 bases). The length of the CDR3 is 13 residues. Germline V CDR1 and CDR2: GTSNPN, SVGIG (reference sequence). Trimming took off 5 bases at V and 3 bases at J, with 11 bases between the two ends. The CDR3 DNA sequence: TGTGCCTGGTTCACAGGGAATGGAAACACCATATATTTT. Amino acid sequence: CAWFTGNGNTIYF.

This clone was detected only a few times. Written as DNA, the CDR3 is TGTGCCATCAGGGTAAGACAGGGCGCAACAAACACTGAAGCTTTCTTT. Translation: CAIRVRQGATNTEAFF. The V call is TRBV10-3, the J call TRBJ1-1; the match to TRBD1 covers 7 bases. The V segment lost 6 bases and the J segment 2 bases; nucleotides outside the gene matches: 12. Germline CDR1 and CDR2: ENHRY and SYGVKD. The CDR3 is 16 residues long.

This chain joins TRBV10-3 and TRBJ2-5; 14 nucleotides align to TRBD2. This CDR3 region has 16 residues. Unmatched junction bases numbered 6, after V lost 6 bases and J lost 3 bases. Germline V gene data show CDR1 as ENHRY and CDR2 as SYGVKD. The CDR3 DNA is TGTGCCATCAGCGGGACTAGCGGGGGACAAAAAGAGACCCAGTACTTC. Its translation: CAISGTSGGQKETQYF.

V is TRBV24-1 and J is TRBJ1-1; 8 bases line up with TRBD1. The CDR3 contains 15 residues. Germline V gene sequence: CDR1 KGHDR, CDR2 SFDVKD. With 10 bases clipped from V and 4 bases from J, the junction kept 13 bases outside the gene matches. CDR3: CATSGQGGVFTEAFF. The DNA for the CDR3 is TGTGCCACGAGCGGACAGGGAGGGGTTTTCACTGAAGCTTTCTTT.